This T cell receptor beta chain derives from a study of blood T cells in healthy people across ages. Sample-barcoded 5' priming and a J-beta primer mix drove a second PCR of about 6 to 12 cycles. TCRdb fed the 5' RACE reads into MiXCR, producing one record per CDR3 protein. The data contain 2 million or so distinct CDR3 sequences, approximately 50% of them singletons. Trimming removed 0 bases at V and 4 bases at J, with 14 bases between. Per the germline V gene, CDR1 is DFQATT and CDR2 is SNEGSKA (reference sequence). This CDR3 is 15 amino acids long. The clonotype comes from a woman aged 40-49 years in good health. The chain uses TRBV20-1 and TRBJ2-3; D is possibly TRBD2 (6 bases). The sequenced sample was blood. The CDR3 protein is CSARDRGFQPDTQYF. CDR3 bases: TGCAGTGCTAGAGATCGGGGGTTTCAGCCAGATACGCAGTATTTT.